This is a list of T cell receptor beta chains from one sample in a study of T cell responses to AZD1222 COVID-19 vaccine. Repertoires were generated with immunoSEQ multiplex PCR, while TCRdb's copy carries only in-frame clones and drops some. The repertoire consists of roughly 80,000 clones, with around 90% occurring once and the leading ten covering roughly 5.2%. Sequences were derived from peripheral blood, sampled on day 0 of AZD1222 vaccination. These receptor sequences come from an adult in good health. CDR3s include the opening cysteine and the closing phenylalanine or tryptophan. A D gene is named only where the DNA matches it firmly. The size of a clone is reported for some rows only, either as once, few or many, or as a class for expanded clones.

J	D	length	V	size	CDR3	DNA
TRBJ1-1	-	11	TRBV7-9	-	CASSPSTEAFF	TGTGCCAGCAGCCCCTCAACTGAAGCTTTCTTT
TRBJ2-2	TRBD2	16	TRBV9	-	CASSEGGLGTAGELFF	TGTGCCAGCAGCGAGGGGGGACTAGGAACGGCCGGGGAGCTGTTTTTT
TRBJ2-5	TRBD2	14	TRBV5-4	-	CASSPGTIQETQYF	TGTGCCAGCAGCCCTGGGACTATACAAGAGACCCAGTACTTC
TRBJ1-4	TRBD1	16	TRBV23-1	-	CASSQSCETGGEKLFF	TGCGCCAGCAGTCAATCGTGTGAGACAGGGGGTGAAAAACTGTTTTTT
TRBJ1-2	TRBD1	14	TRBV7-2	-	CASSPDRGIRGYTF	TGTGCCAGCAGTCCGGACAGGGGGATTCGAGGCTACACCTTC
TRBJ2-1	TRBD2	15	TRBV7-3	-	CASSASRTSNNEQFF	TGTGCCAGCAGCGCATCCCGGACTAGTAACAATGAGCAGTTCTTC
TRBJ1-2	TRBD1	16	TRBV3-1/TRBV3-2	-	CASSQEPGGSLVGYTF	TGTGCCAGCAGCCAAGAGCCAGGGGGAAGTCTAGTCGGCTACACCTTC
TRBJ2-7	-	15	TRBV7-7	-	CASSDRPDENYEQYF	TGTGCTAGCAGCGACCGACCGGACGAAAATTACGAGCAGTACTTC
TRBJ2-1	-	15	TRBV29-1	-	CSVGTLSSSYNEQFF	TGCAGCGTAGGGACTCTCTCGAGCTCCTACAATGAGCAGTTCTTC
TRBJ2-2	-	14	TRBV5-1	-	CASSLLVNTGELFF	TGCGCCAGCAGCTTACTAGTTAACACCGGGGAGCTGTTTTTT
TRBJ2-7	TRBD2	15	TRBV10-2	-	CASNDGAGGPYEQYF	TGCGCCAGCAATGACGGGGCGGGGGGGCCCTACGAGCAGTACTTC
TRBJ2-1	-	17	TRBV19	-	CASSGGWVRSSYNEQFF	TGTGCCAGTAGTGGGGGATGGGTCCGGAGCTCCTACAATGAGCAGTTCTTC
TRBJ2-3	TRBD2	16	TRBV5-4	-	CASSLGTSGPGDTQYF	TGTGCCAGCAGCTTGGGGACTAGCGGTCCGGGGGATACGCAGTATTTT
TRBJ2-7	-	13	TRBV27	-	CASSYGGAVEQYF	TGTGCCAGCAGTTATGGGGGCGCGGTCGAGCAGTACTTC
TRBJ2-3	TRBD2	14	TRBV2	-	CASYRLAVTDTQYF	TGTGCCAGCTACCGACTAGCGGTCACAGATACGCAGTATTTT
TRBJ1-3	TRBD1	16	TRBV14	-	CASSLRQGSYGNTIYF	TGTGCCAGCAGCCTTCGACAGGGAAGCTATGGAAACACCATATATTTT
TRBJ2-1	-	15	TRBV6-5	few	CASSYTGDGANEQFF	TGTGCCAGCAGTTACACCGGGGACGGAGCTAATGAGCAGTTCTTC
TRBJ2-3	-	13	TRBV2	-	CASMLSSTDTQYF	TGTGCCAGCATGCTCAGTAGTACAGATACGCAGTATTTT
TRBJ2-7	-	15	TRBV5-1	-	CASSPRGPPTFEQYF	TGCGCCAGCAGCCCCCGGGGCCCACCAACCTTCGAGCAGTACTTC
TRBJ2-3	-	13	TRBV12-3/TRBV12-4	-	CASRRDGIDTQYF	TGTGCCAGCAGACGGGACGGGATCGATACGCAGTATTTT
TRBJ2-4	TRBD2	17	TRBV29-1	once	CSVEDLDRTSGRHIQYF	TGCAGCGTTGAAGATCTTGATAGGACTAGCGGGAGGCACATTCAGTACTTC
TRBJ2-1	-	18	TRBV7-2	-	CASSQGDRIPLDYNEQFF	TGTGCCAGCAGCCAAGGGGACCGGATTCCCCTAGACTACAATGAGCAGTTCTTC
TRBJ2-1	TRBD2	19	TRBV7-8	-	CASSIIGLLAGGPRNEQFF	TGTGCCAGCAGCATAATCGGCCTTCTAGCGGGAGGGCCGAGGAATGAGCAGTTCTTC
TRBJ2-7	-	15	TRBV3-1/TRBV3-2	-	CASSPPGLGGYEQYF	TGTGCCAGCAGCCCCCCTGGGCTAGGGGGCTACGAGCAGTACTTC
TRBJ1-1	TRBD1	16	TRBV7-9	-	CASSPGTGEVNTEAFF	TGTGCCAGCAGCCCCGGGACAGGCGAGGTGAACACTGAAGCTTTCTTT
TRBJ2-1	-	15	TRBV7-2	-	CASSSRGNFYNEQFF	TGTGCCAGCAGCTCTAGGGGGAATTTTTACAATGAGCAGTTCTTC
TRBJ1-3	-	15	TRBV27	-	CASSLGAYSGNTIYF	TGTGCCAGCAGCTTAGGTGCCTACTCTGGAAACACCATATATTTT
TRBJ1-1	-	13	TRBV2	once	CASSAHPNTEAFF	TGTGCCAGCAGCGCACATCCGAACACTGAAGCTTTCTTT
TRBJ1-6	-	15	TRBV5-1	-	CASSGSSSYNSPLHF	TGCGCCAGCAGCGGGTCGTCCTCCTATAATTCACCCCTCCACTTT
TRBJ2-5	-	12	TRBV10-3	-	CAISDIPETQYF	TGTGCCATCAGTGACATCCCGGAGACCCAGTACTTC
TRBJ2-7	-	13	TRBV12-3/TRBV12-4	few	CASSFGEIYEQYF	TGTGCCAGCAGTTTTGGAGAGATCTACGAGCAGTACTTC